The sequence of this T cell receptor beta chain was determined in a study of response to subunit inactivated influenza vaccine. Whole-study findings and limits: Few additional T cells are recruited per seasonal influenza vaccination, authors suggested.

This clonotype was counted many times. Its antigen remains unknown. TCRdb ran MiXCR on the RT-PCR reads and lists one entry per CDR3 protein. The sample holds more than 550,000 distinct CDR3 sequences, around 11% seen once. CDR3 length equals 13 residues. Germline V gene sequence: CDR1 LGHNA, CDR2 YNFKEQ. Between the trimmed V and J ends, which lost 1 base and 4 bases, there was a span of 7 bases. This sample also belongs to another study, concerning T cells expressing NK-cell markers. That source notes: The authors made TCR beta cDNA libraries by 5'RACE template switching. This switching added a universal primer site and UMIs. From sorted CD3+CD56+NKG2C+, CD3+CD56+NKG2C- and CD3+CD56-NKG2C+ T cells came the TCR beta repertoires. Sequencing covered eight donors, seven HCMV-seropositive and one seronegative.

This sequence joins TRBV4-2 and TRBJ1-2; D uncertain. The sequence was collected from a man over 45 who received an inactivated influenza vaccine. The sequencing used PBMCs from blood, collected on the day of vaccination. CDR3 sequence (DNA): TGTGCCAGCAGCCAAGGGTTTGGCTATGGCTACACCTTC. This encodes CASSQGFGYGYTF.